Below are 28 T cell receptor beta chains sequenced from a single sample in a study of Ad26.COV2.S vaccination and SARS-CoV-2 variants (dated by TCRdb to the early 2020s). The meaning of the sample's treatment or condition label: over 15 received Ad26.COV2.S at low or high dose, single or two shots; roughly five received placebo; per-sample allocation not given. Repertoires of vaccine and placebo recipients were sequenced from samples collected on day 63 after the first injection. Library preparation employed the immunoSEQ multiplex PCR assay. TCRdb provides this immuneACCESS table in a form limited to in-frame rearrangements. Some clones are lacking; in checked studies, under half of them reflect an unresolved V gene, and why the rest are absent is not known. This sample comprises hundreds of thousands of clones, around 90% of them detected only once. In total, the top ten clones hold 3.4% of the sample.

Sample: peripheral blood, taken in a trial of Ad26.COV2.S vaccine versus placebo. These receptors all come from a person aged 18-60 years who received the Ad26.COV2.S COVID-19 vaccine or a placebo.

The chain couples TRBV5-4 to TRBJ1-2; D remains unclear. V lost 0 bases and J 2 bases, leaving 5 bases between the germline ends. CDR3 length: 13 residues. Germline V gene lookup returns CDR1 SGHNT and CDR2 YYREEE (reference sequence). As DNA, the CDR3 is TGTGCCAGCAGCTTGGCGGACAACTATGGCTACACCTTC. It specifies CASSLADNYGYTF.

CDR3 nucleotide sequence: TGTGCCAGCAGCTCACAGGGGACTGCCTATGGCTACACCTTC. Translation: CASSSQGTAYGYTF. The rearrangement joins TRBV7-9 to TRBJ1-2, with 7 positions matching TRBD1. J lost 4 bases, V lost 4 bases, and 6 bases had no gene match. Germline CDR1 reads SEHNR; CDR2 reads FQNEAQ (reference sequence). The CDR3 is 14 residues long.

The chain combines TRBV6-5 with TRBJ1-2; 7 bases are a match to TRBD1. Losses at the gene ends were 6 bases for V and 5 bases for J; bases not matched to a gene: 12. The germline CDR1 and CDR2 sequences are MNHEY and SVGAGI. This CDR3 has 15 residues. Here the CDR3 DNA reads TGTGCCAGCAGGCCAAGGGGACAGTACTTTTATGGCTACACCTTC. Translating it yields CASRPRGQYFYGYTF.

The chain has TRBV11-2 and TRBJ2-5; TRBD1 aligns across 7 bases. With 5 bases clipped from V and 5 bases from J, the junction kept 8 bases outside the gene matches. Germline-derived CDR1 and CDR2 are SGHAT and FQNNGV. The length of the CDR3 is 14 residues. The DNA of the CDR3 is TGTGCCAGCAGCACTTCGACAGGGCATGAGACCCAGTACTTC. The encoded protein is CASSTSTGHETQYF.

The chain couples TRBV4-1 to TRBJ1-3; D gene uncertain. Trimming removed 0 bases from V and 4 bases from J, with 7 bases in between. The CDR3 covers 14 residues. The V gene's germline CDR1 is MGHRA and CDR2 YSYEKL. The CDR3 DNA is TGCGCCAGCAGCCAAGAGGGAACAGGAAACACCATATATTTT. Protein product: CASSQEGTGNTIYF.

V gene TRBV14 combines with J gene TRBJ2-7; D might be TRBD2 (5 bases). V was clipped by 0 bases and J by 3 bases, with 6 bases between them. The CDR3 has 13 amino acids. In germline, CDR1 is SGHDN, CDR2 FVKESK. The CDR3 sequence: CASSQETSYEQYF. The DNA for the CDR3 is TGTGCCAGCAGCCAAGAAACTAGCTACGAGCAGTACTTC.

In nucleotides, the CDR3 is TGTGCCAGCCAAGGACAGGGTCCTGAAGCTTTCTTT. Amino acids: CASQGQGPEAFF. The chain recombines TRBV6-5 with TRBJ1-1; 8 bases match TRBD1. J was trimmed by 6 bases and V by 8 bases; bases with no gene match: 5. From germline, CDR1 is MNHEY and CDR2 SVGAGI. The CDR3 consists of 12 residues.

The V call is TRBV7-2, the J call TRBJ2-1, with no clear D. V lost 4 bases, J lost 5 bases, and 3 bases lay in between. The CDR3 extends over 11 amino acids. Germline assignment: CDR1 SGHTA and CDR2 FQGNSA. The CDR3 here is CASSYNNEQFF. Written as DNA, the CDR3 is TGTGCCAGCAGCTATAACAATGAGCAGTTCTTC. Full variable domain (rest looked up from reference TRBV7-2 and TRBJ2-1): GAGVSQSPSNKVTEKGKDVELRCDPISGHTALYWYRQSLGQGLEFLIYFQGNSAPDKSGLPSDRFSAERTGGSVSTLTIQRTQQEDSAVYLCASSYNNEQFFGPGTRLTVL.

The chain is built from TRBV4-2 and TRBJ1-2; 7 bases line up with TRBD1. The germline V gene has CDR1 LGHNA and CDR2 YNFKEQ. The CDR3 spans 14 residues. V lost 6 bases, J lost 5 bases, and 9 bases stayed unmatched. CDR3 bases: TGTGCCAGCAGACTAGTAGGGGGCAAGTATGGCTACACCTTC. Translation: CASRLVGGKYGYTF.

The CDR3 is CASSYGGLEQYF. CDR3 DNA: TGTGCCAGCAGTTACGGGGGGCTTGAGCAGTACTTC. The chain is built from TRBV6-5 and TRBJ2-7; D might be TRBD1 or TRBD2, each matching 6 bases. CDR1 is MNHEY, CDR2 SVGAGI, per germline. The CDR3 runs 12 residues. The V end was cut by 2 bases, the J end by 7 bases, with 9 bases between.

The chain has TRBV25-1 and TRBJ1-1; D not certain. Trimming took 6 bases from V and 5 from J, leaving 7 bases between them. This CDR3 is 11 amino acids long. Germline V gives CDR1 MGHDK, CDR2 SYGVNS. DNA of the CDR3: TGTGCCAGCAGCCCAGGTACTGAAGCTTTCTTT. Protein product: CASSPGTEAFF.

V and J are TRBV5-1 and TRBJ2-5; 8 nucleotides agree with TRBD2. Per germline, CDR1 SGHRS and CDR2 YFSETQ. J was trimmed by 4 bases and V by 1 base; bases with no gene match: 3. The CDR3 loop spans 14 amino acids. Here the CDR3 reads CASSLRLAGETQYF. CDR3 nucleotides: TGCGCCAGCAGCTTGCGGCTAGCGGGAGAGACCCAGTACTTC.

The V call is TRBV15, the J call TRBJ2-3; a weak D match, TRBD2 (6 bases). The V end was cut by 4 bases, the J end by 3 bases, with 17 bases between. CDR1 and CDR2 (germline): LNHNV, YYDKDF (reference sequence). The CDR3 covers 16 residues. The CDR3: CATSTRSGSGTDTQYF. The CDR3 DNA is TGTGCCACCAGCACTCGGTCGGGTAGCGGTACAGATACGCAGTATTTT. The full variable domain, completed using reference TRBV15 and TRBJ2-3, is DAMVIQNPRYQVTQFGKPVTLSCSQTLNHNVMYWYQQKSSQAPKLLFHYYDKDFNNEADTPDNFQSRRPNTSFCFLDIRSPGLGDTAMYLCATSTRSGSGTDTQYFGPGTRLTVL.

The chain employs TRBV5-1 and TRBJ1-1; D not certain. CDR1 is SGHRS and CDR2 is YFSETQ in the germline V gene. The V gene lost 0 bases and the J gene lost 4 bases, with 7 bases spanning the gap. This CDR3 region has 13 residues. CDR3 residues: CASSLESITEAFF. For the CDR3, the DNA is TGCGCCAGCAGCTTGGAGTCTATCACTGAAGCTTTCTTT.

CDR3 coding DNA: TGCGCCAGCAGCTTGGCCGGACAGGGGGCACACACTGAAGCTTTCTTT. Encoded protein: CASSLAGQGAHTEAFF. The chain links TRBV5-1 to TRBJ1-1; TRBD1 matches at 11 bases. Trimming took 0 bases from V and 3 from J; bases not matched to a gene: 4. This CDR3 region has 16 residues. Germline CDR1 SGHRS, CDR2 YFSETQ.

V gene TRBV5-6 combines with J gene TRBJ1-4; D is perhaps TRBD1 (6 bases). Germline loops: CDR1 SGHDT, CDR2 YYEEEE. V dropped 0 bases and J dropped 0 bases, with 15 bases sitting between them. The CDR3 spans 18 residues. CDR3 residues: CASSLVGDTHATNEKLFF. Here the CDR3 DNA reads TGTGCCAGCAGCTTGGTTGGGGACACCCACGCAACTAATGAAAAACTGTTTTTT. Complete variable domain (other parts from reference TRBV5-6 and TRBJ1-4): DAGVTQSPTHLIKTRGQQVTLRCSPKSGHDTVSWYQQALGQGPQFIFQYYEEEERQRGNFPDRFSGHQFPNYSSELNVNALLLGDSALYLCASSLVGDTHATNEKLFFGSGTQLSVL.

This clone was seen a handful of times. The chain recombines TRBV10-2 with TRBJ1-2; D is unresolved. This CDR3 spans 10 amino acids. Germline V gene lookup returns CDR1 WSHSY and CDR2 SAAADI. The V gene lost 4 bases and the J gene lost 5 bases, with 2 bases spanning the gap. The CDR3 sequence is CASSGYGYTF. In nucleotides, the CDR3 is TGCGCCAGCAGTGGATATGGCTACACCTTC.

The chain joins TRBV5-1 to TRBJ1-2; D not resolved. The CDR3 runs to 15 residues. The V gene's germline CDR1 is SGHRS and CDR2 YFSETQ. The germline V and J ends were trimmed by 1 base and 6 bases, with 16 bases remaining between them. The CDR3 loop is CASSLKGWGSDGYTF. Here the CDR3 DNA reads TGCGCCAGCAGCTTGAAGGGATGGGGATCTGATGGCTACACCTTC.

The rearrangement uses TRBV29-1 and TRBJ2-1, with D possibly matching TRBD2 (5 bases). Trimming cost V 2 bases and J 6 bases, with 17 bases left between them. This CDR3 region has 15 residues. The germline gives CDR1 SQVTM, CDR2 ANQGSEA. The CDR3 loop is CSVEYRHLRGNEQFF. The CDR3 DNA is TGCAGCGTTGAATATCGACACCTTCGGGGCAATGAGCAGTTCTTC.

The chain employs TRBV5-1 and TRBJ1-1, with D possibly matching TRBD1 (6 bases). Germline V CDR1 and CDR2: SGHRS, YFSETQ. With 0 bases removed from V and 11 bases from J, the gap between germline ends came to 11 bases. The CDR3 loop spans 12 amino acids. Here the CDR3 DNA reads TGCGCCAGCAGCTTGGAAACAGGGAGGGCTTTCTTT. Translation gives CASSLETGRAFF.

CDR3 residues: CASREWDTQYF. In DNA, the CDR3 is TGTGCCAGCAGAGAGTGGGATACGCAGTATTTT. J is TRBJ2-3 and V is TRBV6-5, with D unresolved. Trimming removed 6 bases at V and 6 bases at J, with 7 bases between. This CDR3 has 11 residues. In germline, CDR1 is MNHEY, CDR2 SVGAGI.

The chain carries TRBV27 and TRBJ1-4; 8 bases agree with TRBD1. Germline V gene data show CDR1 as MNHEY and CDR2 as SMNVEV (reference sequence). The CDR3 runs to 16 residues. With V trimmed by 3 bases and J by 5 bases, 8 bases remained unmatched. CDR3 in DNA: TGTGCCAGCAGTTTCGGACAGGGTGTATTAAATGAAAAACTGTTTTTT. Amino acids: CASSFGQGVLNEKLFF.

The rearrangement joins TRBV19 to TRBJ2-1, with no clear D. V was trimmed by 6 bases and J by 6 bases, leaving 3 bases between them. This CDR3 has 10 amino acids. CDR1 and CDR2 from the germline V gene are LNHDA and SQIVND (reference sequence). The chain's CDR3 is CASSGNEQFF. The CDR3 nucleotides read TGTGCCAGTAGCGGCAATGAGCAGTTCTTC.

The chain carries TRBV3-1 (or the pseudogene TRBV3-2) and TRBJ1-2; tentatively, D is TRBD1 (6 bases). This CDR3 contains 13 residues. CDR1 LGHDT and CDR2 YNNKEL come from the germline V gene (reference sequence). Between the trimmed V and J ends, which lost 4 bases and 4 bases, there was a span of 10 bases. The CDR3 DNA sequence: TGTGCCAGCAGCCTACAGGGATCCTATGGCTACACCTTC. It specifies CASSLQGSYGYTF.

The V gene is TRBV6-6, the J gene TRBJ2-7; D is unclear. CDR1 and CDR2 (germline): MNHNY, SVGAGI (reference sequence). The V and J ends lost 5 bases and 3 bases respectively, with 5 bases between them. The CDR3 is 11 amino acids. The CDR3: CASSTNYEQYF. The CDR3, as DNA: TGTGCCAGCAGTACCAACTACGAGCAGTACTTC.

The V call is TRBV7-3, the J call TRBJ2-7; 7 bases are shared with TRBD2. The V segment lost 1 base and the J segment 5 bases; nucleotides outside the gene matches: 2. The CDR3 has 13 amino acids. CDR1 is SGHTA and CDR2 is FQGTGA in the germline V gene. The DNA of the CDR3 is TGTGCCAGCAGCTTAAGCGGGGGAGACGAGCAGTACTTC. It translates to CASSLSGGDEQYF.

V gene TRBV29-1 combines with J gene TRBJ1-1, with a weak D call TRBD1 (6 bases). The germline gives CDR1 SQVTM, CDR2 ANQGSEA. Deletions cut 0 bases from V and 3 bases from J, with 11 bases between. There are 14 residues in the CDR3. The CDR3 coding sequence is TGCAGCGTTGAAGATCAGGGGTGGCACACTGAAGCTTTCTTT. As protein: CSVEDQGWHTEAFF.

CDR3 amino acids: CASSQESPFYGYTF. The CDR3 coding sequence is TGTGCCAGCAGCCAAGAGAGTCCTTTCTATGGCTACACCTTC. The chain couples TRBV3-1 (or the pseudogene TRBV3-2) to TRBJ1-2; D not certain. CDR3 length: 14 amino acids. In germline, CDR1 is LGHDT, CDR2 YNNKEL (reference sequence). V shed 0 bases and J shed 4 bases, with 9 bases lying between them.